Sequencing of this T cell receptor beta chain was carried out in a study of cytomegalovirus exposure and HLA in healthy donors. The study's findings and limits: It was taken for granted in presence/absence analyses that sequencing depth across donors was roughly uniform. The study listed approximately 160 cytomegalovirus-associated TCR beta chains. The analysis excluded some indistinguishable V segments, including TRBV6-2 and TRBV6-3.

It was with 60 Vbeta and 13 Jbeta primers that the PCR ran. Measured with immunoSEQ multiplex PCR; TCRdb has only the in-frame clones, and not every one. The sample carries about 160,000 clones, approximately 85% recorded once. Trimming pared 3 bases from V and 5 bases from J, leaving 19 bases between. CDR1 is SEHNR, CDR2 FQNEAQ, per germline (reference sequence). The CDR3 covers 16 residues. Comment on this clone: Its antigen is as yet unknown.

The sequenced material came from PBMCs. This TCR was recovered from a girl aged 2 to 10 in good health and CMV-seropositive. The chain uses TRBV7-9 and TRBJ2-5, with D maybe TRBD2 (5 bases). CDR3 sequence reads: CASSFRDKKGVETQYF. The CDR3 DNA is TGTGCCAGCAGCTTCCGGGATAAAAAAGGTGTGGAGACCCAGTACTTC.